What follows is one TCR beta chain and its context. This sample is part of a study of control samples from healthy donors and cancer patients. Assay: immunoSEQ multiplex PCR; the TCRdb copy retains only in-frame clones and omits some. In the table there are approximately 58,000 clones, around 87% of which are singletons. The material sequenced was PBMCs. This sequence originates from a woman between 55 and 75 years old with lung cancer.

CDR3 protein: CASSLAAPYRTDTQYF. CDR3 nucleotides: TGCGCCAGCAGCTTGGCCGCTCCTTACCGCACAGATACGCAGTATTTT. The rearrangement joins TRBV5-1 to TRBJ2-3; no definite D call. This CDR3 region has 16 residues. Germline lookup yields CDR1 SGHRS and CDR2 YFSETQ. With 0 bases removed from V and 1 base from J, the gap between germline ends came to 12 bases.